Here is one T cell receptor (beta chain) with its context. The target antigen is unknown. Use of 60 Vbeta and 13 Jbeta primers characterized the PCR. Produced via immunoSEQ multiplex PCR; TCRdb's table is partial and in-frame only. The data show about 63,000 clones, roughly two thirds seen once. The record originates from a study of cytomegalovirus exposure and HLA in healthy donors. The overall study: In a previous analysis, approximately 110 million unique TCR beta sequences were found from 170 million or so T cells.

Notes on the study in general: Rates of TCR association differed by HLA locus in a later analysis, with DRB1 highest and HLA-C lowest. No immune exposure information besides CMV serostatus was available.

V gave up 4 bases and J gave up 4 bases; unmatched junction bases: 9. This CDR3 comprises 15 residues. CDR1 is SNHLY, CDR2 FYNNEI, per germline. This chain connects TRBV2 to TRBJ2-7; 8 bases align to TRBD1. The sequenced sample was PBMCs. This clonotype was obtained from a man in his fifties or sixties in good health and CMV-seronegative. The CDR3 DNA follows: TGTGCCAGCAGTGGGGGGCAGGGGGCGCGATACGAGCAGTACTTC. The encoded protein is CASSGGQGARYEQYF.